These 17 T cell receptor beta chains were all obtained from the same sample, sequenced in a study of blood T cells in healthy people across ages. A second roughly 7 to 12 cycle PCR used barcoded and J-beta primers. TCRdb ran MiXCR on the 5' RACE reads and lists one entry per CDR3 protein. The top ten clones hold approximately 4.1% of a sample with 1.5 million to 1.9 million distinct CDR3 sequences, about 42% of them seen once. Sequencing used blood. All receptors derive from a woman aged 18-29 years in good health.

V and J are TRBV14 and TRBJ2-1; D might be TRBD2 (5 bases). Germline CDR1 SGHDN, CDR2 FVKESK. The germline V and J ends were trimmed by 4 bases and 3 bases, with 19 bases remaining between them. The CDR3 sequence is 17 residues long. The CDR3 spells CASSLPQAEGYYNEQFF. CDR3 DNA sequence: TGTGCCAGCAGCCTCCCCCAGGCTGAGGGTTACTACAATGAGCAGTTCTTC.

This clonotype came up once. One junction end does not reproduce the germline sequence, and a read error may be involved. This rearrangement joins TRBV7-2 to TRBJ2-4; 8 bases agree with TRBD2. The DNA matches TRBJ2-7 better at its end, which makes the J call doubtful. CDR1 and CDR2 (germline): SGHTA, FQGNSA. The CDR3 is made up of 16 amino acids. DNA of the CDR3: TGCGCCAGCAGCTTACGGACGGGAGGGCCACAGTACGAGCAGTACTTC. Translation gives CASSLRTGGPQYEQYF.

This clonotype appeared once. This chain joins TRBV14 and TRBJ2-1; 9 nucleotides line up with TRBD2. This CDR3 is built from 16 residues. With 4 bases clipped from V and 8 bases from J, the junction kept 12 bases outside the gene matches. From germline, CDR1 is SGHDN and CDR2 FVKESK. As DNA, the CDR3 is TGTGCCAGCAGCCTCGCGGGGGGGTTTAGGGGCGATGAGCAGTTCTTC. It yields the protein CASSLAGGFRGDEQFF. The full variable domain, its missing parts supplied by reference TRBV14 and TRBJ2-1, is EAGVTQFPSHSVIEKGQTVTLRCDPISGHDNLYWYRRVMGKEIKFLLHFVKESKQDESGMPNNRFLAERTGGTYSTLKVQPAELEDSGVYFCASSLAGGFRGDEQFFGPGTRLTVL.

The chain employs TRBV29-1 and TRBJ1-2; D not resolved. The V and J ends lost 6 bases and 4 bases respectively, with 21 bases between them. Germline values: CDR1 SQVTM, CDR2 ANQGSEA. CDR3 length: 15 residues. CDR3 bases: TGCAGCGTAGCCCAAAGGGAGGACGGTCTCTATGGCTACACCTTC. Its translation: CSVAQREDGLYGYTF.

The CDR3: CASSQDGPGRAGAHEQFF. CDR3 bases: TGCGCCAGCAGCCAAGATGGGCCTGGACGAGCGGGGGCCCATGAGCAGTTCTTC. V gene TRBV4-3 combines with J gene TRBJ2-1, with 8 bases aligning to TRBD2. V lost 0 bases, J lost 8 bases, and 15 bases stayed unmatched. Germline CDR1 LGHNA, CDR2 YSLEER. The CDR3 length is 18 residues.

The chain has TRBV24-1 and TRBJ2-1; 8 bases fit TRBD1. The CDR3 runs to 16 residues. Per the germline V gene, CDR1 is KGHDR and CDR2 is SFDVKD. After removal of 2 bases from V and 2 bases from J, the junction contained 4 bases not matched to a gene. CDR3 protein: CATSDSGQATYNEQFF. In DNA, the CDR3 is TGTGCCACCAGTGATTCGGGACAGGCCACCTACAATGAGCAGTTCTTC.

Only a few counts were recorded for this clonotype. The genes are TRBV7-2 and TRBJ1-5, with D perhaps matching TRBD1 (5 bases). The CDR3 is 13 amino acids. CDR1 is SGHTA, CDR2 FQGNSA, per germline. With 2 bases removed from V and 9 bases from J, the gap between germline ends came to 11 bases. The CDR3 DNA reads TGTGCCAGCAGCTTAAGGGCAGGGACGCCCCAGCATTTT. Its translation is CASSLRAGTPQHF. Complete variable domain (other parts from reference TRBV7-2 and TRBJ1-5): GAGVSQSPSNKVTEKGKDVELRCDPISGHTALYWYRQSLGQGLEFLIYFQGNSAPDKSGLPSDRFSAERTGGSVSTLTIQRTQQEDSAVYLCASSLRAGTPQHFGDGTRLSIL.

Only a few counts were recorded for this clonotype. The CDR3 region is CATSSRDRAIGEKLFF. CDR3 DNA sequence: TGTGCCACCAGCAGCAGAGACAGGGCGATCGGTGAAAAACTGTTTTTT. The rearrangement joins TRBV15 to TRBJ1-4; 7 positions match TRBD1. In germline, CDR1 is LNHNV, CDR2 YYDKDF (reference sequence). CDR3 size: 16 residues. J was trimmed by 7 bases and V by 3 bases; bases with no gene match: 11.

The CDR3 sequence is CSAILLAGGAYEQYF. CDR3 nucleotides: TGCAGTGCTATCCTCCTAGCGGGGGGAGCCTACGAGCAGTACTTC. The chain is built from TRBV20-1 and TRBJ2-7; 11 bases fit TRBD2. The CDR3 consists of 15 residues. The V segment lost 4 bases and the J segment 2 bases; nucleotides outside the gene matches: 7. The germline V gene has CDR1 DFQATT and CDR2 SNEGSKA (reference sequence).

The chain links TRBV4-3 to TRBJ1-1, with D possibly matching TRBD1 (6 bases). CDR3 length: 16 amino acids. Germline V gene sequence: CDR1 LGHNA, CDR2 YSLEER. Trimming cost V 3 bases and J 5 bases, with 19 bases left between them. Here the CDR3 reads CASSHARGRVQTEAFF. The CDR3 nucleotides are TGCGCCAGCAGCCACGCCAGGGGCAGGGTACAAACTGAAGCTTTCTTT.

This CDR3 reads CASSPRPGNQETQYF. For the CDR3, the DNA is TGTGCCAGCAGTCCCCGCCCCGGGAACCAAGAGACCCAGTACTTC. This chain links TRBV27 with TRBJ2-5; perhaps TRBD2 as D (5 bases). V lost 5 bases, J lost 0 bases, and 13 bases lay in between. The CDR3 consists of 15 residues. Germline values: CDR1 MNHEY, CDR2 SMNVEV (reference sequence).

This clonotype was seen a few times. J is TRBJ2-1 and V is TRBV11-2; 8 bases line up with TRBD1. CDR3 size: 14 residues. In germline, CDR1 is SGHAT, CDR2 FQNNGV. With 2 bases clipped from V and 10 bases from J, the junction kept 7 bases outside the gene matches. The DNA for the CDR3 is TGTGCCAGCAGCTTAACCAGGGGGCTGTACGAGCAGTTCTTC. This gives the protein CASSLTRGLYEQFF.

The V gene is TRBV7-9, the J gene TRBJ2-7; D unclear. The CDR3 has 13 amino acids. Germline V gives CDR1 SEHNR, CDR2 FQNEAQ (reference sequence). V lost 5 bases, J lost 1 base, and 9 bases lay in between. The DNA of the CDR3 is TGTGCCAGCAGCGAGACAAATTCCTACGAGCAGTACTTC. This sequence encodes CASSETNSYEQYF.

The rearrangement joins TRBV15 to TRBJ2-7, with 8 bases fitting TRBD2. The J call may not be correct, given that the DNA end is closer to TRBJ2-5. Germline loops: CDR1 LNHNV, CDR2 YYDKDF (reference sequence). This CDR3 has 16 residues. The chain's CDR3 is CATSSSGLAGGETQYF. The CDR3 nucleotides are TGTGCCACCAGCAGCTCCGGACTAGCTGGGGGCGAGACCCAGTACTTC.

V and J are TRBV6-6 and TRBJ2-3, with D tentatively TRBD2 (6 bases). The CDR3 length is 12 residues. The ends were cut back, 5 bases at V and 10 bases at J, with 13 bases in the middle. Germline V lookup: CDR1 MNHNY, CDR2 SVGAGI (reference sequence). CDR3 nucleotides: TGTGCCAGCAGTGCACTAGCTACGTCGCAGTATTTT. Amino acids: CASSALATSQYF.

This chain joins TRBV20-1 and TRBJ1-3; D gene unclear. The germline V gene has CDR1 DFQATT and CDR2 SNEGSKA (reference sequence). This CDR3 is 15 amino acids long. Trimming removed 0 bases at V and 0 bases at J, with 9 bases between. CDR3 sequence (DNA): TGCAGTGCTAGAGATACCAGGTTCTCTGGAAACACCATATATTTT. Translation gives CSARDTRFSGNTIYF.

V is TRBV20-1 and J is TRBJ2-1; possible D gene TRBD2, 6 bases. V dropped 0 bases and J dropped 8 bases, with 17 bases sitting between them. This CDR3 has 15 amino acids. In germline, CDR1 is DFQATT, CDR2 SNEGSKA (reference sequence). CDR3: CSAREWSNGSHEQFF. In DNA, the CDR3 is TGCAGTGCTAGAGAGTGGTCTAACGGGAGCCATGAGCAGTTCTTC.